This T cell receptor (beta chain) comes out of a study of blood T cells in healthy people across ages. Study-wide results and limits: TCR beta diversity correlated strongly with naive T cell percentage.

This clonotype was seen a few times. Its target is not known. Using a J-beta primer mix together with a sample-barcoded 5' primer, a second PCR was run for about 6 to 12 cycles. TCRdb reprocessed the 5' RACE reads via MiXCR and lists one record per CDR3 protein. This table holds a few hundred thousand distinct CDR3 sequences, 25% to 30% found once. CDR3 length: 14 residues. Germline assignment: CDR1 DFQATT and CDR2 SNEGSKA (reference sequence). V lost 0 bases, J lost 4 bases, and 12 bases lay in between. Sequenced: blood. The rearrangement uses TRBV20-1 and TRBJ2-5; perhaps TRBD2 as D (5 bases). The sequence was collected from a woman aged 70-85 years in good health. The CDR3 DNA reads TGCAGTGCTAGAGATTGGCGGAGGCGAGAGACCCAGTACTTC. Protein sequence: CSARDWRRRETQYF.